This TCR beta chain was identified in a study of T cells in Graves' hyperthyroidism and ophthalmopathy. General study findings and limits: Clonotypes that were expanded in thyroid above 0.001 mostly appeared in blood too.

Worth noting for this clonotype: Its specificity is not known. One end of the junction fails to match germline, which may point to a read error.

Patients having uncontrolled infection, another autoimmune disease, pregnancy or lactation were not included. Germline CDR1 reads LGHDT; CDR2 reads YNNKEL (reference sequence). This CDR3 region has 16 residues. Amplified regions were TCR beta CDR3 sequences from RNA transcripts. The HTBI primer set was used in a first-round RT-PCR of the TCR CDR3. TCRdb passed the multiplex PCR reads through MiXCR, listing each CDR3 protein once. The sample gives hundreds of thousands of distinct CDR3 sequences, approximately 13% of which show up once; almost 6% is in the top ten. The source material was blood. This TCR came from a young woman with Graves' hyperthyroidism that later progressed to Graves' ophthalmopathy. This chain connects TRBV3-1 to TRBJ1-3; the D gene is possibly TRBD1 (6 bases). DNA of the CDR3: TGTTCCAGCAGCCACAATCAAAGGGGGTCTGGAAACACCATATATTTT. The encoded protein is CSSSHNQRGSGNTIYF.